Listed below are T cell receptor beta chains from one sample, sequenced in a study of monozygotic twins with inflammatory bowel disease. TCRdb re-called the 5' RACE reads; one entry per CDR3 protein, DNA not given. This table holds 300,000 to 400,000 distinct CDR3 sequences. Sequenced input: blood. Receptor source: a human donor with ulcerative colitis or Crohn's disease, or a healthy co-twin of an affected twin (not recorded which). Both conserved end residues are part of each CDR3. Rows may omit the clone size; those that give it use once, few, many or a size class.

size	J	V	CDR3
-	TRBJ1-6	TRBV28	CASSTPGQGNSPLHF
-	TRBJ2-5	TRBV3-1	CASSQGLPSGSPETQYF
-	TRBJ2-5	TRBV5-1	CASSLWGRRETQYF
-	TRBJ2-2	TRBV12-3/TRBV12-4	CASSSRLAGGIFTGELFF
-	TRBJ1-2	TRBV18	CASSPSGGGGGYTF
-	TRBJ2-7	TRBV27	CASRPGLVYEQYF
-	TRBJ1-6	TRBV4-2	CASSQEAVGYSYNSPLHF
-	TRBJ2-7	TRBV5-1	CASSLGEDEQYF
-	TRBJ2-3	TRBV6-4	CASSDNGGTSDTQYF
-	TRBJ2-1	TRBV18	CASSPGQVNNEQFF
-	TRBJ2-1	TRBV5-6	CASSLLGTGADNEQFF
-	TRBJ2-3	TRBV5-1	CASSLEQITDTQYF
-	TRBJ2-3	TRBV12-3/TRBV12-4	CASSLAKMTEDTQYF
-	TRBJ2-4	TRBV20-1	CSALAGGDLNIQYF
-	TRBJ1-1	TRBV5-1	CASSADLQGSAFF
-	TRBJ1-1	TRBV12-3/TRBV12-4	CASSLSQSEAFF
-	TRBJ2-3	TRBV2	CASPRTGSTDTQYF
-	TRBJ1-6	TRBV12-3/TRBV12-4	CASNPGRHSPLHF
-	TRBJ2-3	TRBV5-1	CASSLSTRDTQYF
-	TRBJ2-2	TRBV2	CASSEGRFGELFF
-	TRBJ2-2	TRBV7-2	CASIPRGTLNTGELFF
-	TRBJ1-5	TRBV15	CATSREGSTGDQPQHF
-	TRBJ1-1	TRBV20-1	CSAYKETRVHTEAFF
-	TRBJ2-2	TRBV15	CATSRGLRTENTGELFF
-	TRBJ2-7	TRBV7-3	CASSSGLAGDYEQYF
-	TRBJ2-5	TRBV20-1	CSARDRGGVKTQYF
-	TRBJ1-5	TRBV20-1	CSARGGRELGNQPQHF
-	TRBJ2-1	TRBV12-3/TRBV12-4	CASSSLNEQFF
-	TRBJ2-1	TRBV4-3	CASSHLKGTSGGARNEQFF
-	TRBJ1-4	TRBV5-1	CASSPPGQGNNEKLFF
-	TRBJ2-1	TRBV30	CAWSVQGGRGQFF
-	TRBJ1-5	TRBV12-3/TRBV12-4	CASSLKVFGGRSNQPQHF
-	TRBJ2-3	TRBV4-1	CASSPLAVGQHGSTDTQYF
-	TRBJ1-1	TRBV2	CASSEYRGNTEAFF
-	TRBJ1-4	TRBV5-1	CASKVTPWDEKLFF
-	TRBJ1-2	TRBV6-2/TRBV6-3	CASSVQTGNYGYTF
-	TRBJ1-1	TRBV20-1	CSARDGLNTEAFF
-	TRBJ1-2	TRBV20-1	CSARDTANYGYTF
-	TRBJ2-5	TRBV5-5	CASSLGTSETTQYF
-	TRBJ1-5	TRBV12-3/TRBV12-4	CASSFTGSNQPQHF
-	TRBJ1-1	TRBV19	CASKLTGREAFF
medium-sized	TRBJ2-1	TRBV6-1	CASSESWGNEQFF
-	TRBJ1-1	TRBV10-3	CAISTGGTEAFF
-	TRBJ1-3	TRBV12-3/TRBV12-4	CASRGDNRPGNTIYF
-	TRBJ2-7	TRBV9	CASSVGDTGLGEQYF
-	TRBJ2-1	TRBV28	CASSPGLAGQFF
-	TRBJ2-7	TRBV12-3/TRBV12-4	CASSSTGTGGRGEQYF
-	TRBJ1-3	TRBV18	CASSPFPIDGNTIYF
-	TRBJ2-7	TRBV20-1	CSAPAWSGPSYEQYF